Below, 18 T cell receptor beta chains from the same sample are listed, as sequenced in a study of CD8 T cells in ankylosing spondylitis. Study-wide findings and caveats: Seemingly distinctive of ankylosing spondylitis blood was a TCR beta motif formed by eight highly homologous variants.

Antigens for these TCRs are unknown. One entry per CDR3 protein, called by TCRdb with MiXCR from the 5' RACE reads. This table has 350,000 to 450,000 distinct CDR3 sequences, 25% to 30% appearing once. Sample: blood, either unsorted or a sorted T cell fraction (not recorded which). These receptors originate from a male donor with ankylosing spondylitis.

The gene calls are TRBV10-2 and TRBJ2-1, with a possible D match to TRBD1 (5 bases). Germline CDR1 and CDR2: WSHSY and SAAADI. This CDR3 contains 15 residues. Deletions cut 4 bases from V and 7 bases from J, with 17 bases between. CDR3 in amino acids: CASSASNGALNEQFF. The DNA for the CDR3 is TGCGCCAGCAGTGCCTCAAATGGGGCGCTTAATGAGCAGTTCTTC.

The gene calls are TRBV2 and TRBJ2-2, with 8 bases lining up with TRBD2. The trim removed 6 bases at V and 7 bases at J, leaving 7 bases unmatched. The V gene's germline CDR1 is SNHLY and CDR2 FYNNEI. The CDR3 sequence is 14 residues long. The chain's CDR3 is CASRYSGNLGELFF. The CDR3 nucleotides read TGTGCCAGCAGGTATAGCGGGAACCTCGGGGAGCTGTTTTTT.

J is TRBJ2-1 and V is TRBV18, with 8 bases that match TRBD2. Trimming removed 3 bases from V and 10 bases from J; junction bases left unmatched: 20. Germline CDR1 and CDR2: KGHSH and LQKENI. This CDR3 spans 18 amino acids. Written as DNA, the CDR3 is TGTGCCAGCTCACCCCGGACTTCGGTCCGTGCGGGAGGAGGAGAGCAGTTCTTC. As protein: CASSPRTSVRAGGGEQFF.

V usage is TRBV20-1 and J usage is TRBJ2-5; D gene ambiguous. V lost 4 bases and J 2 bases, leaving 17 bases between the germline ends. The CDR3 is made up of 15 amino acids. Germline V gene sequence: CDR1 DFQATT, CDR2 SNEGSKA (reference sequence). The CDR3 bases are TGCAGTGCTATGGTATGGGGAAGGTCGCAAGAGACCCAGTACTTC. It encodes CSAMVWGRSQETQYF.

The V call is TRBV5-1, the J call TRBJ1-2, with 7 positions matching TRBD1. There are 14 residues in the CDR3. Germline loops: CDR1 SGHRS, CDR2 YFSETQ. Trimming removed 4 bases from V and 7 bases from J; junction bases left unmatched: 10. CDR3 sequence (DNA): TGCGCCAGCAGCACGACAGGGCGTGAGTTTGGCTACACCTTC. Translated: CASSTTGREFGYTF.

This clonotype was counted between two and nine times. The gene calls are TRBV7-2 and TRBJ2-1; 13 bases are a match to TRBD2. CDR3 length: 16 residues. The trim removed 4 bases at V and 8 bases at J, leaving 8 bases unmatched. The V gene's germline CDR1 is SGHTA and CDR2 FQGNSA. The CDR3 nucleotides read TGTGCCAGCAGCTCACTGACTAGCGGGAGGATCCATGAGCAGTTCTTC. It specifies CASSSLTSGRIHEQFF.

The V and J genes are TRBV11-1 and TRBJ2-3; a weak D match, TRBD2 (5 bases). The CDR3 totals 18 residues. Germline CDR1 reads SGHAT; CDR2 reads FQDESV (reference sequence). The ends were cut back, 2 bases at V and 6 bases at J, with 24 bases in the middle. The CDR3 here is CASSLTAPNPRRGDTQYF. CDR3 sequence (DNA): TGTGCCAGCAGCTTAACGGCCCCCAACCCTCGGCGAGGGGATACGCAGTATTTT.

This clonotype appeared a few times. This chain uses TRBV7-8 with TRBJ2-1; 11 nucleotides agree with TRBD2. V shed 2 bases and J 9 bases; nucleotides not matched to a gene: 12. This CDR3 spans 17 amino acids. The germline CDR1 and CDR2 sequences are SGHVS and FQNEAQ. The CDR3 DNA reads as TGTGCCAGCAGCTTACGAGTAGCGGGAGGGCCTGAGCGTGAGCAGTTCTTC. This encodes CASSLRVAGGPEREQFF.

This sequence joins TRBV7-2 and TRBJ1-5; no firm D call. Trimming left V 5 bases short and J 7 bases short, with 15 bases between. The CDR3 is 14 amino acids. Per germline, CDR1 SGHTA and CDR2 FQGNSA. The CDR3 region is CASSPNKGTQPQHF. The CDR3 region has the DNA TGTGCCAGCAGCCCAAATAAGGGAACCCAGCCCCAGCATTTT. The variable domain in full, completed from reference TRBV7-2 and TRBJ1-5, reads GAGVSQSPSNKVTEKGKDVELRCDPISGHTALYWYRQSLGQGLEFLIYFQGNSAPDKSGLPSDRFSAERTGGSVSTLTIQRTQQEDSAVYLCASSPNKGTQPQHFGDGTRLSIL.

V and J are TRBV29-1 and TRBJ1-1; the match to TRBD1 covers 9 bases. Germline values: CDR1 SQVTM, CDR2 ANQGSEA. With 5 bases clipped from V and 0 bases from J, the junction kept 4 bases outside the gene matches. The CDR3 runs to 14 residues. CDR3 loop: CSVYGDRVNTEAFF. In nucleotides, the CDR3 is TGCAGCGTTTATGGGGACAGGGTGAACACTGAAGCTTTCTTT.

The chain is built from TRBV6-1 and TRBJ2-7; the D gene is possibly TRBD1 (6 bases). The CDR3 loop spans 15 amino acids. V was trimmed by 1 base and J by 0 bases, leaving 10 bases between them. Germline-derived CDR1 and CDR2 are MNHNS and SASEGT. The CDR3, as DNA: TGTGCCAGCAGTGAAGGGCCGACAGGCTCCTACGAGCAGTACGTC. Translating it yields CASSEGPTGSYEQYV.

The chain uses TRBV6-2 or TRBV6-3 and TRBJ2-7, with 9 positions matching TRBD1. V shed 5 bases and J 2 bases; nucleotides not matched to a gene: 7. CDR1 is MNHEY, CDR2 SVGEGT, per germline. CDR3 length: 15 residues. CDR3 sequence: CASSDPGQGAYEQYV. As DNA, the CDR3 is TGTGCCAGCAGTGACCCGGGACAGGGAGCCTACGAGCAGTACGTC.

This clonotype was detected many times. The chain employs TRBV12-3 or TRBV12-4 and TRBJ1-1, with D perhaps matching TRBD1 (5 bases). The V gene lost 5 bases and the J gene lost 0 bases, with 16 bases spanning the gap. The CDR3 runs to 16 residues. The CDR3 loop is CASSPGTYPMNTEAFF. The CDR3 nucleotides read TGTGCCAGCAGTCCCGGGACGTATCCTATGAACACTGAAGCTTTCTTT.

This clonotype occurred a few times. This chain connects TRBV5-1 to TRBJ1-1; D not certain. Germline CDR1 and CDR2: SGHRS and YFSETQ. The CDR3 is made up of 16 amino acids. The V end was cut by 0 bases, the J end by 0 bases, with 12 bases between. As DNA, the CDR3 is TGCGCCAGCAGCTTGGCCCAGTCCTCTATGAACACTGAAGCTTTCTTT. Residues: CASSLAQSSMNTEAFF.

The gene calls are TRBV11-2 and TRBJ1-5; possible D gene TRBD1, 5 bases. This CDR3 is 15 amino acids long. The germline V gene has CDR1 SGHAT and CDR2 FQNNGV. Trimming stripped 0 bases from V and 2 bases from J, with 8 bases between. The CDR3: CASSLDQGGNQPQHF. In DNA, the CDR3 is TGTGCCAGCAGCTTAGATCAGGGTGGCAATCAGCCCCAGCATTTT.

This clonotype turned up a few times. The V and J genes are TRBV6-5 and TRBJ2-5, with D possibly TRBD1 on 6 matching bases. The CDR3 is made up of 14 amino acids. V was shortened by 2 bases and J by 1 base, with 8 bases between the two germline ends. The V gene's germline CDR1 is MNHEY and CDR2 SVGAGI. CDR3 region: CASSYQDSQETQYF. In DNA form, the CDR3 reads TGTGCCAGCAGTTACCAGGACAGCCAAGAGACCCAGTACTTC.

The chain employs TRBV9 and TRBJ2-5; 12 bases are shared with TRBD2. This CDR3 spans 16 amino acids. Germline-derived CDR1 and CDR2 are SGDLS and YYNGEE. Trimming at V came to 3 bases and at J to 3 bases, leaving 6 bases not matched to a gene. The CDR3 sequence is CASSADLAGGKETQYF. In DNA, the CDR3 is TGTGCCAGCAGCGCAGACCTAGCGGGAGGGAAAGAGACCCAGTACTTC. The entire variable domain, with the rest obtained from reference TRBV9 and TRBJ2-5, is as follows: DSGVTQTPKHLITATGQRVTLRCSPRSGDLSVYWYQQSLDQGLQFLIQYYNGEERAKGNILERFSAQQFPDLHSELNLSSLELGDSALYFCASSADLAGGKETQYFGPGTRLLVL.

The CDR3 reads CASSVEVGETQYF. In DNA form, the CDR3 reads TGTGCCAGCAGCGTTGAGGTCGGGGAGACCCAGTACTTC. V gene TRBV3-1 combines with J gene TRBJ2-5; no firm D call. V was cut by 5 bases and J by 5 bases, with 12 bases left in between. The CDR3 is made up of 13 amino acids. Looked up from germline, CDR1 is LGHDT and CDR2 is YNNKEL (reference sequence).